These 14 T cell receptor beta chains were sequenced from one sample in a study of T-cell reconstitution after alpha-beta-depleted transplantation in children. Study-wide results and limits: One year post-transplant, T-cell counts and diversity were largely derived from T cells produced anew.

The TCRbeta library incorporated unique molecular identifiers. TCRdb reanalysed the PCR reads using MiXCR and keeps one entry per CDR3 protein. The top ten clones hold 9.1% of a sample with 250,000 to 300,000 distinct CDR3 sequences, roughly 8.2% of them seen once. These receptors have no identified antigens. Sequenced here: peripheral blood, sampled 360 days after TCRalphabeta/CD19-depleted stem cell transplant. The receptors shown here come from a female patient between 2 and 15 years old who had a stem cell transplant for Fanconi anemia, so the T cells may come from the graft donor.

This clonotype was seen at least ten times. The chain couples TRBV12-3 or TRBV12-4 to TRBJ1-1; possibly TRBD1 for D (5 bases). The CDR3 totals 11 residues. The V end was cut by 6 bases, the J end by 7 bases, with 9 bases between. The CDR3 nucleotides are TGTGCCAGCAGAGGGGACGGTGAAGCTTTCTTT. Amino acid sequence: CASRGDGEAFF.

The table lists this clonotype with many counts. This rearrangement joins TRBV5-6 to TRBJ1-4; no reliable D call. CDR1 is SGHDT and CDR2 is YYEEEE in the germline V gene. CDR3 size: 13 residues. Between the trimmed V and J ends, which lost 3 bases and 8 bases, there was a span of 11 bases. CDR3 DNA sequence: TGTGCCAGCAGCTCGTTGAGCGGAGAAAAACTGTTTTTT. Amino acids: CASSSLSGEKLFF. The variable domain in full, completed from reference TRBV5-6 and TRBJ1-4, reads DAGVTQSPTHLIKTRGQQVTLRCSPKSGHDTVSWYQQALGQGPQFIFQYYEEEERQRGNFPDRFSGHQFPNYSSELNVNALLLGDSALYLCASSSLSGEKLFFGSGTQLSVL.

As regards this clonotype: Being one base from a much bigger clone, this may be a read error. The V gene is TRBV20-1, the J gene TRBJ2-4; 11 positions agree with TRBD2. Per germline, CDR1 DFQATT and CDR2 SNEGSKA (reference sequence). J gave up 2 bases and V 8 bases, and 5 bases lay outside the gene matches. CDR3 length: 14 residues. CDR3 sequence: CSPLAGGTKNIQYF. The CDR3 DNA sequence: TGCAGTCCTTTAGCGGGAGGGACCAAAAACATTCAGTACTTC.

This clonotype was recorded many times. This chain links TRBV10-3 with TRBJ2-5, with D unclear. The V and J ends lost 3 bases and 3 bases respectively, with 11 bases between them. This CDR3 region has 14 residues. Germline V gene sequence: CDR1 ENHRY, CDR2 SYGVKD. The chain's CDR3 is CAISDLRREETQYF. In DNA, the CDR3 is TGTGCCATCAGTGACTTGAGACGAGAAGAGACCCAGTACTTC.

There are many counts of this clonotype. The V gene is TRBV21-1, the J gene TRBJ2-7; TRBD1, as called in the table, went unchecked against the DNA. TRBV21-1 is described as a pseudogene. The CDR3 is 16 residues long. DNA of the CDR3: TGTGCCAGCAGCAAATCAGAGGGGTTAACCTCCTACGAGCAGTACGTC. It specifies CASSKSEGLTSYEQYV.

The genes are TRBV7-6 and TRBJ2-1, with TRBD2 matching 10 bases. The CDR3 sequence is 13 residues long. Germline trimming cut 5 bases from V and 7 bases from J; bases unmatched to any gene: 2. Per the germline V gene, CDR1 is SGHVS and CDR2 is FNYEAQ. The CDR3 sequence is CASSPLAGNEQFF. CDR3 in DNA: TGTGCCAGCAGCCCACTAGCGGGAAATGAGCAGTTCTTC.

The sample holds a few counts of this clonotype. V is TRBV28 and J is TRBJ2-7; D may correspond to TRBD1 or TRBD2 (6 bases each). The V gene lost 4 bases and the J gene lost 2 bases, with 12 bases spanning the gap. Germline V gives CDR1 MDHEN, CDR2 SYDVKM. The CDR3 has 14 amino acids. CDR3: CASSSGGEAYEQYV. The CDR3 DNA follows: TGTGCCAGCAGTTCCGGGGGCGAGGCCTACGAGCAGTACGTC.

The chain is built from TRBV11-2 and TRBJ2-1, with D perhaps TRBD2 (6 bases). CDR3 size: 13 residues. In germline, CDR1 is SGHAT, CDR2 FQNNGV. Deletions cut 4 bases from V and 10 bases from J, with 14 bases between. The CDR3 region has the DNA TGTGCCAGCAGCTGGGATCGGGACTTCGAGCAGTTCTTC. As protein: CASSWDRDFEQFF.

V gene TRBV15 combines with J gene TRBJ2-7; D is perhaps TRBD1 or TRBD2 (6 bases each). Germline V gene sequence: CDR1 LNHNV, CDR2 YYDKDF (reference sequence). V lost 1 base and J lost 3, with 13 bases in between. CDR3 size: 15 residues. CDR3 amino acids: CATSRANGGGYEQYF. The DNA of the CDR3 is TGTGCCACCAGCAGAGCTAACGGGGGCGGCTACGAGCAGTACTTC.

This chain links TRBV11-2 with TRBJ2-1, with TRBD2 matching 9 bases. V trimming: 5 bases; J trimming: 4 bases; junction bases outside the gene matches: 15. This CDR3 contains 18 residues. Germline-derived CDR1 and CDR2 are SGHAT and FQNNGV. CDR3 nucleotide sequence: TGTGCCAGCAGCCCCTCGGGGCTAAAGAGCGGGGGGTACAATGAGCAGTTCTTC. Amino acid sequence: CASSPSGLKSGGYNEQFF.

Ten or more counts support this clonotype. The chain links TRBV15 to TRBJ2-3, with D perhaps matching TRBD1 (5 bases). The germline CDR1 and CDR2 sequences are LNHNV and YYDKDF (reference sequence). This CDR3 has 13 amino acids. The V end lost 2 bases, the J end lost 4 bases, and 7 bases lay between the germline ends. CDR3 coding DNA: TGTGCCACCAGCAGAATGGGGCCAGATACGCAGTATTTT. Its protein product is CATSRMGPDTQYF.

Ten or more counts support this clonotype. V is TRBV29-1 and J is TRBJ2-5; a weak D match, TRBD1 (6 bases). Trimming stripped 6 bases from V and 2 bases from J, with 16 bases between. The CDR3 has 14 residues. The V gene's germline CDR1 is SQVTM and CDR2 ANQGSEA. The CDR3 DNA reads TGCAGCGTATCTCACAGGGCATTACAAGAGACCCAGTACTTC. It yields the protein CSVSHRALQETQYF.

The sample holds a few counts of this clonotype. In DNA, the CDR3 is TGTGCCTGGACAGGGAAGAGGGTCTACGAGCAGTACTTC. As protein: CAWTGKRVYEQYF. The chain uses TRBV30 and TRBJ2-7; D assignment may be TRBD1 or TRBD2 (5 bases each). The length of the CDR3 is 13 residues. V was cut by 4 bases and J by 3 bases, with 13 bases left in between. CDR1 and CDR2 from the germline V gene are GTSNPN and SVGIG (reference sequence).

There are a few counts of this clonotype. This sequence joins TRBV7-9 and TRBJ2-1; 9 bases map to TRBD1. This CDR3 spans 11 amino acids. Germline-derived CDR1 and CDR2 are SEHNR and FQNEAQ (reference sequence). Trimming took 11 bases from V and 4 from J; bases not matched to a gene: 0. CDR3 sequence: CAGQGYNEQFF. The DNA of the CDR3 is TGTGCCGGACAGGGGTACAATGAGCAGTTCTTC.